This T cell receptor beta chain emerged from a study of blood T cell repertoires in COVID-19 (dated by TCRdb to 2018 to 2021). Notes on the research overall: Samples covering the acute and convalescent phases of COVID-19 were provided by collaborators in the United States, Italy and Spain. Samples came from the ongoing ImmuneRACE study (first 160 participants) plus 1,254 subjects from 6 global collaborators. Subjects who had been exposed to COVID-19, were actively infected with it, or had recovered from it provided the deeply sampled blood TCRbeta repertoires that made up the dataset. Where available, HLA class I and class II types were obtained from metadata supplied by the sample provider rather than from assay-based typing. A de-identified subject ID, COVID-19 status, age in years and sex were almost always included in the sample metadata. The material from the prospective study consisted of cDNA or gDNA derived from T cells, B-cell-depleted T cells, or PBMCs. A freely available public database, intended as a resource for researchers studying the immune response to SARS-CoV-2, is where the repertoires were released. Broader findings and caveats from the paper: Clinical and demographic metadata were provided uncurated, with the amount varying by source and participant.

The collaborating institutions used their own protocols to collect whole blood in K2EDTA tubes. Collaborator samples were shipped for TCRbeta analysis as frozen whole blood, isolated PBMCs, or DNA extracted from either sample type. The CDR3 has 13 amino acids, counting the end cysteine and phenylalanine. The retained sequence is limited to the CDR3, 39 bases, with the frame set at the first base. The germline V gene provides CDR1 SNHLY and CDR2 FYNNEI. V has 5 bases trimmed and J has 5 bases trimmed; junction bases matching no gene number 2. TCRbeta CDR3 regions were amplified from genomic DNA using the immunoSEQ Assay, a bias-controlled multiplex PCR. The authors' analysis ran thus. Within the assay, amplification of reference gene primers was used to estimate how many nucleated cells each sample contained. To quantify the absolute abundance of each unique TCRbeta CDR3 rearrangement, sequence reads were collapsed and filtered. For each sample, productive Simpson clonality was calculated as the square root of Simpson's diversity index across productive rearrangements. This is the immuneACCESS table as TCRdb keeps it, with only in-frame sequences that have V and J called. A part of the clones is gone; compared with another copy, unresolved V genes explain less than half, and the rest is unexplained. V and J calls and clone size come straight from that table; D and trimming were deduced from the DNA. The sample has roughly 140,000 clones on record, almost 85% of them singletons. Over 2.5% of the sample is in the top ten clones.

This clone came up once. Its antigen remains unidentified. Per-base quality was not reported, and no clone a single base away is much larger than it. This sequence was found in a man aged 50 or older with acute or convalescent COVID-19. The V and J segments used are TRBV2 and TRBJ1-5, and 8 junction bases match TRBD1. The sequencing sample was made of peripheral blood. The sequenced DNA: TGTGCCAGCAGTCTGGACAGGGATCAGCCCCAGCATTTT. Its translation reads: CASSLDRDQPQHF.